One sample yielded the 27 T cell receptor beta chains listed below, sequenced in a study of T cells in Graves' hyperthyroidism and ophthalmopathy (dated by TCRdb to between 2018 and 2021). The library was built by means of multiplex PCR. The run used an Illumina HiSeq 2000. TCR beta CDR3 regions were amplified from RNA transcripts. The TCR CDR3 was subjected to a first round of RT-PCR using the HTBI primer set and the Qiagen OneStep RT-PCR kit. TCRdb ran its own pipeline on the public reads, namely fastp trimming at Q25 and MiXCR clone calling, and kept in-frame beta chains. Under each unique CDR3 protein, matching rows form one entry showing the most common genes and DNA. This sample holds 350,000 to 400,000 distinct CDR3 sequences; approximately 19% were observed only once. The ten top clones hold about 3.7% of the sample. Sample: blood. The origin of the receptors is a woman between 18 and 29 years old with Graves' hyperthyroidism.

Ten or more counts support this clonotype. The chain employs TRBV9 and TRBJ1-2; 9 nucleotides line up with TRBD1. Germline CDR1 and CDR2: SGDLS and YYNGEE. The V and J ends lost 3 bases and 4 bases, in that order; junction bases with no gene match: 7. CDR3 length: 15 residues. In DNA form, the CDR3 reads TGTGCCAGCAGCGCGGGACAGGGTAACTTCTATGGCTACACCTTC. It specifies CASSAGQGNFYGYTF. The full variable domain, with the rest looked up from reference TRBV9 and TRBJ1-2, is DSGVTQTPKHLITATGQRVTLRCSPRSGDLSVYWYQQSLDQGLQFLIQYYNGEERAKGNILERFSAQQFPDLHSELNLSSLELGDSALYFCASSAGQGNFYGYTFGSGTRLTVV.

The table lists this clonotype with many counts. The gene calls are TRBV4-1 and TRBJ1-1; D gene uncertain. With 6 bases removed from V and 1 base from J, the gap between germline ends came to 12 bases. This CDR3 spans 14 amino acids. Germline CDR1 is MGHRA and CDR2 is YSYEKL. CDR3 loop: CASRLRLKNTEAFF. CDR3 nucleotides: TGCGCCAGCAGATTAAGGCTTAAGAACACTGAAGCTTTCTTT.

This clonotype was detected ten times or more. The rearrangement joins TRBV19 to TRBJ2-7, with a possible D match to TRBD2 (6 bases). Trimming took 4 bases from V and 2 from J, leaving 9 bases between them. The length of the CDR3 is 13 residues. Looked up from germline, CDR1 is LNHDA and CDR2 is SQIVND (reference sequence). CDR3 coding DNA: TGTGCCAGTAGTACGGGACTTACCTACGAGCAGTACTTC. Amino acid sequence: CASSTGLTYEQYF.

This clonotype was counted at least ten times. This chain uses TRBV12-3 or TRBV12-4 with TRBJ2-7, with 9 bases aligning to TRBD1. This CDR3 has 15 residues. V dropped 8 bases and J dropped 5; count of bases not matched to a gene: 13. The CDR3 loop reads CASSPWGQGSDEQYF. CDR3 in DNA: TGTGCCAGCTCCCCATGGGGACAGGGTAGCGACGAGCAGTACTTC.

A note on this clonotype: This may stem from a read error, because a much larger clone lies one nucleotide away. The gene calls are TRBV19 and TRBJ2-7, with D perhaps being TRBD1 or TRBD2 (5 bases each). The length of the CDR3 is 15 residues. Germline V gives CDR1 LNHDA, CDR2 SQIVND (reference sequence). Trimming pared 3 bases from V and 6 bases from J, leaving 18 bases between. In nucleotides, the CDR3 is TGTGCCAGTAGTATCGGGGTGTGGGGGTTGGTCGAGCAGTACTTC. Translation gives CASSIGVWGLVEQYF. The full variable domain, rest sourced from reference TRBV19 and TRBJ2-7, is DGGITQSPKYLFRKEGQNVTLSCEQNLNHDAMYWYRQDPGQGLRLIYYSQIVNDFQKGDIAEGYSVSREKKESFPLTVTSAQKNPTAFYLCASSIGVWGLVEQYFGPGTRLTVT.

The chain is built from TRBV20-1 and TRBJ2-7; D remains unclear. Trimming left V 2 bases short and J 0 bases short, with 8 bases between. The CDR3 extends over 13 amino acids. Germline lookup yields CDR1 DFQATT and CDR2 SNEGSKA (reference sequence). The CDR3 DNA follows: TGCAGTGCTAGAAATGTCTACTCCTACGAGCAGTACTTC. Its translation is CSARNVYSYEQYF.

At least ten counts were recorded for this clonotype. The rearrangement uses TRBV6-2 or TRBV6-3 and TRBJ2-7; 15 bases align to TRBD2. V lost 2 bases to trimming and J lost 4 bases; unmatched junction nucleotides: 9. Germline CDR1 MNHEY, CDR2 SVGEGT. This CDR3 contains 18 residues. CDR3 in amino acids: CASSYPGTSGGNIYEQYF. The CDR3 DNA reads as TGTGCCAGCAGTTACCCCGGGACTAGCGGGGGGAATATATACGAGCAGTACTTC.

V gene TRBV11-1 combines with J gene TRBJ1-1; a possible D gene is TRBD1 (6 bases). The germline V gene has CDR1 SGHAT and CDR2 FQDESV (reference sequence). Trimming pared 2 bases from V and 3 bases from J, leaving 19 bases between. The CDR3 runs to 17 residues. CDR3 sequence: CASSLSPDQGLHTEAFF. As DNA, the CDR3 is TGTGCCAGCAGCTTATCCCCCGACCAGGGGTTGCACACTGAAGCTTTCTTT.

Many counts were recorded for this clonotype. This chain uses TRBV6-5 with TRBJ2-7; TRBD2 matches 8 bases. The V and J ends lost 0 bases and 6 bases, in that order; junction bases with no gene match: 10. The CDR3 runs to 16 residues. The germline gives CDR1 MNHEY, CDR2 SVGAGI. The CDR3 DNA is TGTGCCAGCAGTTACTCCCTAGCGGGTTATACTGGCGAGCAGTACTTC. Protein sequence: CASSYSLAGYTGEQYF.

This clonotype was found many times. V is TRBV27 and J is TRBJ2-7; perhaps TRBD2 as D (5 bases). V lost 2 bases and J 4 bases, leaving 15 bases between the germline ends. This CDR3 has 15 amino acids. Germline CDR1 is MNHEY and CDR2 is SMNVEV (reference sequence). The CDR3 here is CASSLQPGGVYEQYF. CDR3 nucleotides: TGTGCCAGCAGTTTACAGCCAGGAGGCGTGTACGAGCAGTACTTC.

In regard to this clonotype: Relative to the germline gene, one junction end is altered; a read error may explain this. The V gene is TRBV6-5, the J gene TRBJ2-4, with TRBD1 identical over 12 bases. In germline, CDR1 is MNHEY, CDR2 SVGAGI. This CDR3 has 14 residues. The CDR3 DNA is TGTACCAGCAGTTCCTCGGGACAGGGGGCGGGTCAGTACTTC. Residues: CTSSSSGQGAGQYF.

There are a few counts of this clonotype. At one boundary the junction diverges from the germline segment, which might be a read error. The chain combines TRBV6-1 with TRBJ2-2; D is ambiguous. This CDR3 region has 12 residues. Germline CDR1 MNHNS, CDR2 SASEGT. The DNA for the CDR3 is TGTGCCAGCAGAGAGAACGCCGGGGAGCTGTTTTTT. As protein: CASRENAGELFF.

In this sample, this clonotype turned up many times. In DNA form, the CDR3 reads TGTGCCGCCGGGGGGCCTGGTGGGGCCAACGTCCTGACTTTC. Protein sequence: CAAGGPGGANVLTF. The chain links TRBV12-3 or TRBV12-4 to TRBJ2-6, with a tentative D call TRBD2 (7 bases). V lost 11 bases and J 3 bases, leaving 14 bases between the germline ends. CDR3 length: 14 amino acids.

About this clonotype itself: A read error may be the cause here, since a much bigger clone is one base away. V is TRBV6-1 and J is TRBJ2-7; D might be TRBD2 (7 bases). CDR3 length: 13 amino acids. Per germline, CDR1 MNHNS and CDR2 SASEGT. Here the CDR3 reads CASTGAGRDELYF. The CDR3 DNA follows: TGTGCCAGCACGGGGGCAGGGAGGGACGAGCTGTACTTC.

Many counts were recorded for this clonotype. The genes are TRBV18 and TRBJ1-3; no reliable D call. Trimming shortened V by 7 bases and J by 4 bases, and 11 bases separated the two germline ends. Germline assignment: CDR1 KGHSH and CDR2 LQKENI. This CDR3 is built from 13 residues. Here the CDR3 DNA reads TGTGCCAGCTGTACCGGCGGGGGAAACACCATATATTTT. This codes for CASCTGGGNTIYF. The variable domain in full, completed from reference TRBV18 and TRBJ1-3, reads NAGVMQNPRHLVRRRGQEARLRCSPMKGHSHVYWYRQLPEEGLKFMVYLQKENIIDESGMPKERFSAEFPKEGPSILRIQQVVRGDSAAYFCASCTGGGNTIYFGEGSWLTVV.

The V call is TRBV12-3 or TRBV12-4, the J call TRBJ2-7; 8 positions agree with TRBD2. Unmatched junction bases numbered 2, after V lost 1 base and J lost 0 bases. The CDR3 has 15 residues. The CDR3 loop reads CASSLERESSYEQYF. The CDR3 DNA reads as TGTGCCAGCAGTTTAGAGCGGGAGAGCTCCTACGAGCAGTACTTC.

Many counts were recorded for this clonotype. V and J are TRBV20-1 and TRBJ1-1; no firm D call. V was cut by 7 bases and J by 3 bases, with 21 bases left in between. There are 15 residues in the CDR3. The germline V gene encodes CDR1 DFQATT and CDR2 SNEGSKA (reference sequence). DNA of the CDR3: TGCAGTGTGGCCAACTCCTGGTTGGCAGACACTGAAGCTTTCTTT. It is translated as CSVANSWLADTEAFF.

The V call is TRBV5-4, the J call TRBJ2-2, with D possibly matching TRBD1 (5 bases). CDR3 length: 18 amino acids. The V end lost 3 bases, the J end lost 5 bases, and 23 bases lay between the germline ends. CDR1 and CDR2 from the germline V gene are SGHNT and YYREEE (reference sequence). In DNA form, the CDR3 reads TGTGCCAGCAGCTCTGACAGCATTGGGTATGGCGGAACCGGGGAGCTGTTTTTT. Residues: CASSSDSIGYGGTGELFF.

This clonotype was counted at least ten times. The chain uses TRBV12-3 or TRBV12-4 and TRBJ1-1; D gene uncertain. This CDR3 region has 13 residues. Trimming pared 4 bases from V and 10 bases from J, leaving 16 bases between. The CDR3 sequence is CASSSEPETSAFF. The CDR3 DNA follows: TGTGCCAGCAGTTCGGAACCAGAGACTTCAGCTTTCTTT.

In its sample, this clonotype was seen many times. The chain joins TRBV28 to TRBJ2-5, with D perhaps TRBD1 (6 bases). In germline, CDR1 is MDHEN, CDR2 SYDVKM. Trimming took off 5 bases at V and 3 bases at J, with 13 bases between the two ends. The CDR3 length is 14 residues. CDR3 coding DNA: TGTGCCAGCAGTAGGTGGGACACCAAAGAGACCCAGTACTTC. It yields the protein CASSRWDTKETQYF.

There are many counts of this clonotype. The J gene is TRBJ2-2, the V gene TRBV12-3 or TRBV12-4, with D maybe TRBD2 (5 bases). The CDR3 runs 16 residues. V was shortened by 2 bases and J by 3 bases, with 13 bases between the two germline ends. Here the CDR3 DNA reads TGTGCCAGCAGTTTACCCCCCCGGGGAGACACCGGGGAGCTGTTTTTT. Amino acids: CASSLPPRGDTGELFF.

This clonotype came up many times. This chain links TRBV5-1 with TRBJ1-1; D remains unclear. There are 13 residues in the CDR3. V lost 0 bases, J lost 3 bases, and 6 bases lay in between. Germline V gene lookup returns CDR1 SGHRS and CDR2 YFSETQ. CDR3 bases: TGCGCCAGCAGCTTGGCCATGGACACTGAAGCTTTCTTT. As protein: CASSLAMDTEAFF.

V gene TRBV19 combines with J gene TRBJ2-3, with 7 bases lining up with TRBD2. The germline gives CDR1 LNHDA, CDR2 SQIVND (reference sequence). Unmatched junction bases numbered 1, after V lost 3 bases and J lost 1 base. The CDR3 runs to 14 residues. Here the CDR3 DNA reads TGTGCCAGTAGTATTGGGAGGGGCACAGATACGCAGTATTTT. Translated: CASSIGRGTDTQYF.

This clonotype was found many times. The chain couples TRBV7-6 to TRBJ2-7, with D possibly matching TRBD2 (5 bases). Germline CDR1 and CDR2: SGHVS and FNYEAQ. The CDR3 extends over 17 amino acids. V was shortened by 4 bases and J by 0 bases, with 19 bases between the two germline ends. The CDR3 loop is CASSSKAPGRHSYEQYF. The DNA for the CDR3 is TGTGCCAGCAGCTCCAAGGCCCCGGGGAGACACTCCTACGAGCAGTACTTC.

This clonotype was seen a handful of times. The J gene is TRBJ2-2, the V gene TRBV3-1, with D maybe TRBD2 (5 bases). Trimming shortened V by 0 bases and J by 6 bases, and 8 bases separated the two germline ends. The CDR3 is 14 residues long. The V gene's germline CDR1 is LGHDT and CDR2 YNNKEL (reference sequence). The CDR3, as DNA: TGTGCCAGCAGCCAAGATACGAGGGCCGGGGAGCTGTTTTTT. Its translation is CASSQDTRAGELFF.

This clonotype was detected ten times or more. This chain connects TRBV6-5 to TRBJ2-7; the match to TRBD1 covers 8 bases. Unmatched junction bases numbered 8, after V lost 4 bases and J lost 3 bases. The CDR3 totals 15 residues. Germline CDR1 reads MNHEY; CDR2 reads SVGAGI. CDR3 DNA sequence: TGTGCCAGCAGTTTCCCACAAGACAGGGGCTACGAGCAGTACTTC. As protein: CASSFPQDRGYEQYF.

This clonotype has ten or more counts. The chain joins TRBV3-1 to TRBJ2-7; D is perhaps TRBD1 (5 bases). The V gene lost 4 bases and the J gene lost 0 bases, with 16 bases spanning the gap. The CDR3 loop spans 16 amino acids. Germline lookup yields CDR1 LGHDT and CDR2 YNNKEL (reference sequence). The CDR3 here is CASSRFDRISSYEQYF. CDR3 DNA sequence: TGTGCCAGCAGCCGATTCGACAGAATCAGCTCCTACGAGCAGTACTTC.